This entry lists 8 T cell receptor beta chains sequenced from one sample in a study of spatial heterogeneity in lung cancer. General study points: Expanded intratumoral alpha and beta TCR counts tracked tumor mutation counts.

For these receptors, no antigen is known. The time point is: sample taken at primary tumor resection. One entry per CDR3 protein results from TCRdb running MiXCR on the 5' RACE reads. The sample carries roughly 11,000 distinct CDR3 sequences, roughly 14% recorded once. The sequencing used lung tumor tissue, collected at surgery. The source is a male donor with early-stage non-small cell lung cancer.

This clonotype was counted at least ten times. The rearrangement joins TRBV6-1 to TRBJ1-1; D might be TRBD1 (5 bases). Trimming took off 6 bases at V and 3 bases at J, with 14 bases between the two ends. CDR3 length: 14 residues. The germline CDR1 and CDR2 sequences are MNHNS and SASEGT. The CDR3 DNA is TGTGCCAGCAGGAACTACATGGGGGACACTGAAGCTTTCTTT. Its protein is CASRNYMGDTEAFF.

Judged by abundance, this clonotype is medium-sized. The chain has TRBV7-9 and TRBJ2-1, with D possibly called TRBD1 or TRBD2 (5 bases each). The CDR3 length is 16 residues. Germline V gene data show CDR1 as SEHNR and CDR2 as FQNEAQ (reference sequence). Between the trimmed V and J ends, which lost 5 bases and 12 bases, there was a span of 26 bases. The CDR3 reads CASSKGPGAPSRGQFF. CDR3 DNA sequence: TGTGCCAGCAGCAAGGGCCCTGGGGCACCCTCACGGGGGCAGTTCTTC.

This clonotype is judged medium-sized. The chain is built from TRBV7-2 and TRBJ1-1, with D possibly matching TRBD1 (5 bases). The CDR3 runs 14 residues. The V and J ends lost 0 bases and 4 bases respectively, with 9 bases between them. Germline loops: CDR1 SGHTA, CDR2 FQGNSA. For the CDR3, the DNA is TGTGCCAGCAGCTTAGCCGGGGCTGCCACTGAAGCTTTCTTT. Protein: CASSLAGAATEAFF.

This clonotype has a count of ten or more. The DNA of the CDR3 is TGTGCCAGCAACACCGGGCCCCCGCGGGGGTACCAAGAGACCCAGTACTTC. Its translation is CASNTGPPRGYQETQYF. The rearrangement uses TRBV2 and TRBJ2-5; TRBD2 matches 7 bases. V dropped 7 bases and J dropped 0; count of bases not matched to a gene: 14. This CDR3 contains 17 residues. CDR1 SNHLY and CDR2 FYNNEI come from the germline V gene.

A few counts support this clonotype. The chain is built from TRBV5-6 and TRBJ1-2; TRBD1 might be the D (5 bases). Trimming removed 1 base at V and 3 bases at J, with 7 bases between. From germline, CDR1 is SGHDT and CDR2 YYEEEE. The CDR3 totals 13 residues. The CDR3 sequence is CASSLTGYYGYTF. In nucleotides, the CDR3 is TGTGCCAGCAGCTTGACAGGCTACTATGGCTACACCTTC.

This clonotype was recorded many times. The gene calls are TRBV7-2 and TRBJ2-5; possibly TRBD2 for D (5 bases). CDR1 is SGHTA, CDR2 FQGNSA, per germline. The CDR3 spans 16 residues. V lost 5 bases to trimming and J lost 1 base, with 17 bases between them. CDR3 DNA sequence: TGTGCCAGCAGCGGGAGATCGGGGTCTGGCCAAGAGACCCAGTACTTC. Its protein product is CASSGRSGSGQETQYF.

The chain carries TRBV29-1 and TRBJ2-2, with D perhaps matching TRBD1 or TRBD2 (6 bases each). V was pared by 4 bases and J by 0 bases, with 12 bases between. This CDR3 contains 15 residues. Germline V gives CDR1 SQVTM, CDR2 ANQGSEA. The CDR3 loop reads CSVVSGAANTGELFF. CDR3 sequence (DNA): TGCAGCGTTGTTTCGGGGGCAGCGAACACCGGGGAGCTGTTTTTT.

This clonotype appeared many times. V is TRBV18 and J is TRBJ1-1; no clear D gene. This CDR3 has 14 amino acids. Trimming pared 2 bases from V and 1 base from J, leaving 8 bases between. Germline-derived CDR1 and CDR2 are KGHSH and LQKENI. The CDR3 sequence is CASSPNSRNTEAFF. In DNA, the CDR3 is TGTGCCAGCTCACCAAACAGTAGGAACACTGAAGCTTTCTTT.